In its sample, the clone carrying this T cell receptor beta chain was seen a few times. The antigen is not known. In TCRdb, the reads were re-called with MiXCR into one record per CDR3 protein. The sample records some 700,000 distinct CDR3 sequences, roughly 36% being singletons. This record comes from a study of T cell repertoires in cytomegalovirus infection. Study findings and constraints: Of the TCR beta families, the public ones yielded a cumulative frequency that identified carriers of CMV plus the relevant HLA. Dominant in the ex vivo response were TCR beta clonotypes restricted by HLA-C and specific for CMV.

The receptor's source is a human donor in good health (CMV status not recorded). Some clones in this sample may be carry-over from other donors' samples. The sample was PBMCs.

CDR3 loop: CASRPPGLAVGTDTQYF. The CDR3, as DNA: TGTGCCAGCAGACCACCGGGACTAGCGGTTGGGACAGATACGCAGTATTTT. This chain connects TRBV5-6 to TRBJ2-3; TRBD2 matches 11 bases. The CDR3 extends over 17 amino acids. V was pared by 5 bases and J by 3 bases, with 11 bases of the junction left unmatched. Germline V lookup: CDR1 SGHDT, CDR2 YYEEEE.